What follows is one TCR beta chain and its context. TCRdb ran MiXCR on the PCR reads. Of some 33,000 clones listed, 20% to 25% are singletons. The junction had 8 bases not matched to a gene; V was cut back by 4 bases and J by 1 base. CDR3 length: 18 residues. The germline gives CDR1 SGDLS, CDR2 YYNGEE. This entry comes from a study of metastatic and nonmetastatic thyroid tumors. Study background: Repertoire comparisons spanned blood and tumor or nodule tissue from malignant and benign thyroid patients.

Among the patients, none had received any treatment before thyroid surgery. Sequenced input: tumor tissue. The chain couples TRBV9 to TRBJ2-1; 13 bases line up with TRBD2. The clonotype comes from a male donor with papillary thyroid cancer or a benign thyroid nodule (not recorded which). Some clones in this sample may be carry-over from other donors' samples. CDR3 bases: TGTGCCAGCAGCCCGGGGACTAGCGGGGTATTATCCTACAATGAGCAGTTCTTC. It is translated as CASSPGTSGVLSYNEQFF.